The following is a TCR beta chain sequence with its context. Its antigen is as yet unknown. The data belong to a study of tumor and adjacent non-tumor tissue in lung cancer. RNA was extracted from bulk tissue without any cell sorting. This non-tumor lung sample came from over 3 cm beyond the tumor edge. Study outcomes and limitations: Tumor repertoires had a smaller top 100 clone share than normal lung.

CDR3 length: 18 residues. CDR1 LGHNA and CDR2 YNFKEQ come from the germline V gene. A modified ARM-PCR protocol with three rounds of nested PCR amplified TCRbeta. Using its own MiXCR run on the multiplex PCR reads, TCRdb lists one record per CDR3 protein. The repertoire consists of fewer than 100,000 distinct CDR3 sequences, with roughly 80% occurring once and the leading ten covering about 54%. The J gene is TRBJ1-6, the V gene TRBV4-2, with TRBD1 matching over 9 bases. This sequence was found in a man aged 55 to 70 with non-small cell lung cancer. What was sequenced was distant non-tumor lung tissue. The CDR3 here is CVNSHSLGTGLGNSPLHF. In nucleotides, the CDR3 is TGTGTCAACAGCCACTCACTAGGGACAGGGTTAGGAAATTCACCCCTCCACTTT.